This T cell receptor beta chain was identified in a study of T cells after yellow fever vaccination. Study-level results: Clonotypes appearing in both CD4 and CD8 compartments existed, and their share was small. Abundant bulk-derived clonotypes could contaminate FACS-sorted repertoires. Reappearance after the booster was seen for most primary-vaccination clones, at roughly 96% CD4 and about 90% CD8.

As TCR cDNA was made by 5'RACE template switching, a universal primer site and UMIs were added. Using its own MiXCR run on the 5' RACE reads, TCRdb lists one record per CDR3 protein. The repertoire consists of about 320,000 distinct CDR3 sequences, with about an eighth occurring once and the leading ten covering 2.5% to 4%. As to this clonotype: Its matching antigen is unknown.

The origin of this receptor is a man in his late teens or twenties who received the YFV17D yellow fever vaccine. Sequenced material: CD4+ T cells sorted from PBMCs, taken 15 days after the yellow fever booster vaccination.

The CDR3 region has the DNA TGTGCCAGCTCACTTCAGGGGGCCGACGAGCAGTACTTC. Translating it yields CASSLQGADEQYF. This chain connects TRBV18 to TRBJ2-7; 8 positions agree with TRBD1. V shed 4 bases, J shed 5 bases, and the junction held 4 bases outside the gene matches. The CDR3 consists of 13 residues. Germline assignment: CDR1 KGHSH and CDR2 LQKENI.